This T cell receptor beta chain emerged from a study of blood T cell repertoires in COVID-19. Whole-study context: COVID-19 samples collected from the United States, Italy and Spain covered acute and convalescent phases. In each case, the material was cDNA or gDNA derived from T cells, B-cell-depleted T cells, or PBMCs.

How the authors handled the data: Counts of nucleated cells, estimated from reference gene primer amplification, were obtained. Assay: immunoSEQ multiplex PCR; the TCRdb copy retains only in-frame clones and omits some. V and J calls and clone size are as listed in that table; D and trimming were resolved from the DNA. The table shows some 78,000 clones, with more than 75% occurring only once. The CDR3 length is 15 residues. V dropped 3 bases and J dropped 1 base, with 12 bases sitting between them. Looked up from germline, CDR1 is KGHSH and CDR2 is LQKENI. The V and J genes are TRBV18 and TRBJ2-5, with D uncertain. Sequenced sample: peripheral blood. The sequence was obtained from a man over 45 with active or convalescent COVID-19. The CDR3 DNA reads as TGTGCCAGCTCACCGGGCCAACCCCGCCAAGAGACCCAGTACTTC. This gives the protein CASSPGQPRQETQYF.